These 20 T cell receptor beta chains were all obtained from the same sample, sequenced in a study of spatial heterogeneity in lung cancer. TCRdb reanalysed the 5' RACE reads using MiXCR and keeps one entry per CDR3 protein. The sample carries 35,000 to 55,000 distinct CDR3 sequences, around 11% recorded once. Time point meaning: blood at routine non-recurrence follow-up after resection. Source: PBMCs, taken at follow-up. The receptors stem from a male donor with early-stage non-small cell lung cancer.

This clonotype was recorded many times. The chain carries TRBV12-3 or TRBV12-4 and TRBJ2-7, with 12 nucleotides matching TRBD2. This CDR3 has 15 amino acids. V dropped 5 bases and J dropped 3; count of bases not matched to a gene: 5. The DNA of the CDR3 is TGTGCCAGCAGTACAGGGACTAGCGGGCGCTACGAGCAGTACTTC. It codes for CASSTGTSGRYEQYF.

This clonotype was counted ten times or more. This chain links TRBV20-1 with TRBJ2-3, with 10 nucleotides matching TRBD1. The CDR3 runs to 16 residues. V shed 0 bases, J shed 5 bases, and the junction held 8 bases outside the gene matches. Germline V gene sequence: CDR1 DFQATT, CDR2 SNEGSKA (reference sequence). CDR3 sequence reads: CSARDSGTGVVDTQYF. CDR3 in DNA: TGCAGTGCTAGAGATTCCGGGACAGGGGTAGTAGATACGCAGTATTTT.

This clonotype was picked up many times. The CDR3 here is CSARDRIGSQETQYF. The DNA of the CDR3 is TGCAGTGCTAGGGATAGGATCGGGTCCCAAGAGACCCAGTACTTC. V usage is TRBV20-1 and J usage is TRBJ2-5; D remains ambiguous. The CDR3 is made up of 15 amino acids. The V gene lost 3 bases and the J gene lost 1 base, with 15 bases spanning the gap. Germline V gives CDR1 DFQATT, CDR2 SNEGSKA (reference sequence).

This clonotype has just a few counts. The chain joins TRBV10-3 to TRBJ2-1; no reliable D call. The CDR3 contains 15 residues. In germline, CDR1 is ENHRY, CDR2 SYGVKD. V shed 0 bases and J shed 3 bases, with 9 bases lying between them. CDR3: CAISESVRFYNEQFF. CDR3 sequence (DNA): TGTGCCATCAGTGAGTCGGTCAGATTCTACAATGAGCAGTTCTTC.

This clonotype was observed many times. J is TRBJ1-4 and V is TRBV14, with 11 bases aligning to TRBD1. This CDR3 region has 14 residues. Germline V CDR1 and CDR2: SGHDN, FVKESK. Losses at the gene ends were 4 bases for V and 7 bases for J; bases not matched to a gene: 2. In nucleotides, the CDR3 is TGTGCCAGCAGCCCCGGGACAGGGGGTGAAAAACTGTTTTTT. Amino acids: CASSPGTGGEKLFF.

The rearrangement links TRBV7-2 to TRBJ2-3, with TRBD2 matching over 7 bases. There are 18 residues in the CDR3. The germline V gene encodes CDR1 SGHTA and CDR2 FQGNSA. Germline trimming cut 0 bases from V and 1 base from J; bases unmatched to any gene: 10. The CDR3 DNA reads TGTGCCAGCAGCTTAGCGCGGGTGCGGGGGTCGGGCACAGATACGCAGTATTTT. It encodes CASSLARVRGSGTDTQYF.

The chain joins TRBV18 to TRBJ2-1; 8 nucleotides agree with TRBD2. The V gene end was trimmed by 0 bases and the J gene end by 10 bases; junction bases not matched to a gene: 2. The CDR3 totals 13 residues. The germline V gene has CDR1 KGHSH and CDR2 LQKENI. CDR3: CASSPPSGEEQFF. The CDR3 DNA sequence: TGTGCCAGCTCACCACCTAGCGGGGAGGAGCAGTTCTTC.

This clonotype was recorded a few times. This rearrangement joins TRBV5-5 to TRBJ2-2; perhaps TRBD1 as D (6 bases). This CDR3 has 16 amino acids. V lost 4 bases to trimming and J lost 0 bases, with 13 bases between them. Per the germline V gene, CDR1 is SGHKS and CDR2 is YYEKEE (reference sequence). The chain's CDR3 is CASSRLGTSNTGELFF. The CDR3 DNA reads as TGTGCCAGCAGCCGATTGGGGACATCGAACACCGGGGAGCTGTTTTTT.

The J gene is TRBJ1-1, the V gene TRBV4-1, with a possible D match to TRBD1 (5 bases). Trimming removed 2 bases from V and 2 bases from J, with 12 bases in between. Germline values: CDR1 MGHRA, CDR2 YSYEKL. CDR3 length: 15 residues. CDR3 nucleotides: TGCGCCAGCAGCCAAAGGGAAGGGGCCAACACTGAAGCTTTCTTT. Translation: CASSQREGANTEAFF.

This clonotype was seen many times. The chain couples TRBV12-3 or TRBV12-4 to TRBJ1-4; a weak D match, TRBD1 (5 bases). CDR3 length: 15 amino acids. Trimming removed 2 bases at V and 4 bases at J, with 11 bases between. Written as DNA, the CDR3 is TGTGCCAGCAGTTTATTGGCGGGGCATAATGAAAAACTGTTTTTT. Residues: CASSLLAGHNEKLFF.

This clonotype has at least ten counts. The chain has TRBV13 and TRBJ2-6, with D possibly TRBD1 on 5 matching bases. The CDR3 covers 15 residues. The V gene lost 1 base and the J gene lost 2 bases, with 6 bases spanning the gap. Germline CDR1 and CDR2: PRHDT and FYEKMQ (reference sequence). This CDR3 is CASSLVGAGANVLTF. The CDR3 DNA reads as TGTGCCAGCAGCTTAGTAGGGGCTGGGGCCAACGTCCTGACTTTC.

The chain carries TRBV3-1 and TRBJ2-1, with 9 bases that match TRBD2. Germline V gene lookup returns CDR1 LGHDT and CDR2 YNNKEL (reference sequence). J gave up 1 base and V 4 bases, and 5 bases lay outside the gene matches. The CDR3 runs 16 residues. CDR3 bases: TGTGCCAGCAGCCCGAGCGGGGGGTATTCCTACAATGAGCAGTTCTTC. It yields the protein CASSPSGGYSYNEQFF.

This clonotype has a count of ten or more. This chain links TRBV7-2 with TRBJ1-1; D gene ambiguous. V shed 3 bases and J shed 4 bases, with 9 bases lying between them. The CDR3 length is 13 residues. Germline V gene lookup returns CDR1 SGHTA and CDR2 FQGNSA. The CDR3 coding sequence is TGTGCCAGCAGCTTCAGGCCAATCACTGAAGCTTTCTTT. Protein sequence: CASSFRPITEAFF.

The chain couples TRBV25-1 to TRBJ1-5; no definite D call. The CDR3 contains 12 residues. V shed 3 bases and J shed 6 bases, with 6 bases lying between them. The V gene's germline CDR1 is MGHDK and CDR2 SYGVNS. This CDR3 reads CASSEGVQPQHF. The CDR3 nucleotides read TGTGCCAGCAGTGAGGGTGTTCAGCCCCAGCATTTT.

This clonotype was recorded many times. This chain joins TRBV7-2 and TRBJ1-4, with D maybe TRBD1 (6 bases). Germline CDR1 is SGHTA and CDR2 is FQGNSA. V lost 5 bases, J lost 3 bases, and 10 bases lay in between. The CDR3 sequence is 14 residues long. CDR3 amino acids: CASSLDRANEKLFF. CDR3 DNA sequence: TGTGCCAGCAGCCTGGACAGAGCTAATGAAAAACTGTTTTTT.

The chain recombines TRBV20-1 with TRBJ1-1; 9 bases are shared with TRBD1. Germline CDR1 is DFQATT and CDR2 is SNEGSKA (reference sequence). The J segment lost 9 bases and the V segment lost 4 bases, leaving 3 bases of the junction unmatched. The CDR3 runs 11 residues. The CDR3, as DNA: TGCAGTGCTATTACAGGGGGCAAAGCTTTCTTT. Translating it yields CSAITGGKAFF.

The sample holds many counts of this clonotype. V usage is TRBV29-1 and J usage is TRBJ1-4, with TRBD1 identical over 10 bases. This CDR3 is 13 amino acids long. Germline V lookup: CDR1 SQVTM, CDR2 ANQGSEA. Trimming took 7 bases from V and 8 from J; bases not matched to a gene: 7. CDR3 coding DNA: TGCAGCGCCTACGGACAGGGGGAAGAAAAACTGTTTTTT. The encoded protein is CSAYGQGEEKLFF.

This clonotype was detected a few times. The genes are TRBV5-1 and TRBJ1-5; tentatively, D is TRBD1 (6 bases). Trimming removed 4 bases at V and 4 bases at J, with 15 bases between. CDR1 is SGHRS, CDR2 YFSETQ, per germline. The CDR3 loop spans 15 amino acids. The CDR3 sequence: CASSRGGQTNQPQHF. The DNA of the CDR3 is TGCGCCAGCAGCCGGGGAGGACAGACAAATCAGCCCCAGCATTTT. Looking up the rest from reference TRBV5-1 and TRBJ1-5 gives the full variable domain: KAGVTQTPRYLIKTRGQQVTLSCSPISGHRSVSWYQQTPGQGLQFLFEYFSETQRNKGNFPGRFSGRQFSNSRSEMNVSTLELGDSALYLCASSRGGQTNQPQHFGDGTRLSIL.

The chain couples TRBV28 to TRBJ2-5; D could derive from TRBD1 or TRBD2 (5 bases each). The CDR3 extends over 10 amino acids. V was cut by 5 bases and J by 11 bases, with 9 bases left in between. CDR1 is MDHEN, CDR2 SYDVKM, per germline. The CDR3 DNA is TGTGCCAGCAGTGGGGGACCGCAGTACTTC. This gives the protein CASSGGPQYF.

In this sample, this clonotype turned up a few times. This chain joins TRBV5-1 and TRBJ2-5; no definite D call. The germline gives CDR1 SGHRS, CDR2 YFSETQ. V was trimmed by 1 base and J by 4 bases, leaving 17 bases between them. CDR3 length: 16 residues. The CDR3 sequence: CASSLSGTWIGETQYF. The CDR3 DNA reads as TGCGCCAGCAGCTTGTCCGGCACCTGGATCGGAGAGACCCAGTACTTC.